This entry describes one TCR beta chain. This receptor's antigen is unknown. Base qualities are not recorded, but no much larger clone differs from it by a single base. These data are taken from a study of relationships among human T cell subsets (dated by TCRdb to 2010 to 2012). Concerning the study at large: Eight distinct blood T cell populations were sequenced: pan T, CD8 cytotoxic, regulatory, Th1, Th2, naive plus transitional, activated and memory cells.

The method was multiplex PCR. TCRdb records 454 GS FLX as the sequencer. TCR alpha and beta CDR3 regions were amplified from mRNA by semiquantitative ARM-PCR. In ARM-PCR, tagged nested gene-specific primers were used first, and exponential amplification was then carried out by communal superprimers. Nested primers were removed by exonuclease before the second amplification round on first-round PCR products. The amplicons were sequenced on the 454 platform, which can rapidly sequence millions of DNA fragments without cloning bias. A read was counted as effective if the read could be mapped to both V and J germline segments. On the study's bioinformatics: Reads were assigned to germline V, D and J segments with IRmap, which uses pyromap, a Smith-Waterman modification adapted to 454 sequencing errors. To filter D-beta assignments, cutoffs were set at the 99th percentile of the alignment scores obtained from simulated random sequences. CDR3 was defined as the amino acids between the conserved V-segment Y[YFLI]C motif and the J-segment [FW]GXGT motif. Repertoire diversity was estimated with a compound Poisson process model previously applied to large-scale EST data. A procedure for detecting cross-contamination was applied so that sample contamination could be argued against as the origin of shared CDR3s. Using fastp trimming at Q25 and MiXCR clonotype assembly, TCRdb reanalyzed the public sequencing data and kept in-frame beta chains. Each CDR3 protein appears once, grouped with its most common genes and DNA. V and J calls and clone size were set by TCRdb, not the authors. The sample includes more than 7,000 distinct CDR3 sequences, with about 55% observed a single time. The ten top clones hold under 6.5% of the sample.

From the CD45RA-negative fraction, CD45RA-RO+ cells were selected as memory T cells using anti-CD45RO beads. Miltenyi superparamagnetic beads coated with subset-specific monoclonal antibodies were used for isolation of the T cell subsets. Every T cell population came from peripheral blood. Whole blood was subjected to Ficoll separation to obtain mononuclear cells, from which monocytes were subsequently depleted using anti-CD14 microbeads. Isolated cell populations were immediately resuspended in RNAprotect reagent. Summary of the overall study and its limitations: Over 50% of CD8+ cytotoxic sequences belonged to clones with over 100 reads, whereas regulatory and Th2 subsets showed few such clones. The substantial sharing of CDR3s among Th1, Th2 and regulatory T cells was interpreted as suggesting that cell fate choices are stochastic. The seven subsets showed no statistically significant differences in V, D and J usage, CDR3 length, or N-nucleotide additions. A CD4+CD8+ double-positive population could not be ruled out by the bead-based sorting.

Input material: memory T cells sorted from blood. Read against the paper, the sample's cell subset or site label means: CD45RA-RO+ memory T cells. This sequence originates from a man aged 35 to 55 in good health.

CDR3 protein: CASSFAAGAYEQYF. The DNA is TGTGCCAGCAGCTTCGCCGCAGGGGCCTACGAGCAGTACTTC. The chain joins TRBV11-2 to TRBJ2-7; TRBD1 might be the D gene, on 6 matching bases. Trimming costs V 3 bases and J 2 bases, and their ends lie 11 bases apart. The CDR3 starts with the cysteine, ends with the phenylalanine, and has 14 residues. Only the CDR3 DNA stays, 42 bases, in frame from base 1. Looking up the germline V gene yields CDR1 SGHAT and CDR2 FQNNGV.